This TCR beta chain was captured by sequencing in a study of blood T cell repertoires in COVID-19. Across the whole study: The study drew acute and convalescent COVID-19 samples from the United States, Italy and Spain. Sources were T cells, B-cell-depleted T cells, or PBMCs; the material itself was cDNA or gDNA.

Seattle-derived patients entered the study during active infection and were followed longitudinally. Original data processing: Estimates of nucleated cell counts were drawn from the amplification of reference gene primers. Clones were read by immunoSEQ multiplex PCR, and TCRdb kept only the in-frame ones, dropping some. Clonal size and the V and J genes are those of that table, whereas D and trimming came from the DNA. The repertoire consists of 200,000 or so clones, with around 90% occurring once and the leading ten covering around 0.84%. Specimen: peripheral blood. The TCR originated in a man aged 55 to 70 with COVID-19, enrolled during active disease.

CDR3 in DNA: TGTGCCAGCAGTTTATCTTCGGGACAGGGGACCGGGGAGCTGTTTTTT. Translated, it gives CASSLSSGQGTGELFF. The J gene is TRBJ2-2, the V gene TRBV28, with 10 bases lining up with TRBD1. CDR1 is MDHEN, CDR2 SYDVKM, per germline. This CDR3 has 16 residues. V was clipped by 1 base and J by 5 bases; unmatched bases: 4.